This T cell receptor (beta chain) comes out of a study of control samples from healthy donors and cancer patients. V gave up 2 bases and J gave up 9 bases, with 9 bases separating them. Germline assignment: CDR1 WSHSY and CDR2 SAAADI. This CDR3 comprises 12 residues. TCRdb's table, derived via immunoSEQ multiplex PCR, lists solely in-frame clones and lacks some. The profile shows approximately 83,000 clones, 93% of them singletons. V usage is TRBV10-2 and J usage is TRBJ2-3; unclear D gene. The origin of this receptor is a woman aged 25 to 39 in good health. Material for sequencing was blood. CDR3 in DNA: TGCGCCAGCAGTGAGCAGAGTTACACGCAGTATTTT. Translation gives CASSEQSYTQYF.